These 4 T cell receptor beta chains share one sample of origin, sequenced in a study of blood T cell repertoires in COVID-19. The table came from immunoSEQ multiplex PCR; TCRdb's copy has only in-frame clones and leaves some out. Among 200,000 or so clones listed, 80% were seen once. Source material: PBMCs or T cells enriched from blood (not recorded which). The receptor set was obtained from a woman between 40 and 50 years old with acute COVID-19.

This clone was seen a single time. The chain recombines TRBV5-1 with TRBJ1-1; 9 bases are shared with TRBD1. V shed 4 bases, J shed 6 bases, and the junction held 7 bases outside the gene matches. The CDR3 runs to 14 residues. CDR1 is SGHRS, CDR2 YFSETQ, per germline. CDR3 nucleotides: TGCGCCAGCAGCACTCAACAGGGGGCGGCTGAAGCTTTCTTT. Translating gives CASSTQQGAAEAFF.

The CDR3 sequence is CASSSDARGGAGGHNEQFF. The CDR3 DNA sequence: TGCGCCAGCAGCTCGGATGCTCGCGGGGGGGCCGGGGGCCACAATGAGCAGTTCTTC. This rearrangement joins TRBV5-1 to TRBJ2-1, with 9 bases identical to TRBD2. This CDR3 has 19 amino acids. J was trimmed by 5 bases and V by 3 bases; bases with no gene match: 18. CDR1 SGHRS and CDR2 YFSETQ come from the germline V gene. Variable domain in full (rest from reference TRBV5-1 and TRBJ2-1): KAGVTQTPRYLIKTRGQQVTLSCSPISGHRSVSWYQQTPGQGLQFLFEYFSETQRNKGNFPGRFSGRQFSNSRSEMNVSTLELGDSALYLCASSSDARGGAGGHNEQFFGPGTRLTVL.

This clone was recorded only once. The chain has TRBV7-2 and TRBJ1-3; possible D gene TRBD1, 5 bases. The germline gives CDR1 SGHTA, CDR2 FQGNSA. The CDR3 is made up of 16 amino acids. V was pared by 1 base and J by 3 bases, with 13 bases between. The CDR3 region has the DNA TGTGCCAGCAGCTTAGACCTGGCAGGGTATGGAAACACCATATATTTT. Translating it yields CASSLDLAGYGNTIYF.

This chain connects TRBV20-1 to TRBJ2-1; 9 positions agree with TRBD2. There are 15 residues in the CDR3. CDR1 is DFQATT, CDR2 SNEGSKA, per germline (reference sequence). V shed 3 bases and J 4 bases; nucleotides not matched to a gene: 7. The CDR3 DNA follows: TGCAGTGCTAGTCGGAGACTAGCGGAATACAATGAGCAGTTCTTC. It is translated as CSASRRLAEYNEQFF.